The rows below give T cell receptor beta chains drawn from one sample of a study of graft-versus-host responses after intestinal transplantation. Using immunoSEQ multiplex PCR, the repertoire was profiled, and TCRdb retains in-frame clones only, with some absent. The sample gives 95,000 to 130,000 clones, approximately 90% of which show up once; 0.15% to 0.2% is in the top ten. These receptors lack a known antigen. The sample in question was unstimulated CD4+ T cells sorted from spleen or lymph node cells, obtained before intestinal transplant. The receptors originated from a human donor who received an intestinal transplant. Both conserved end residues are part of each CDR3. A D gene is named only where the DNA matches it firmly.

V gene	J gene	D gene	CDR3 protein
TRBV5-1	TRBJ2-7	TRBD1	CASSLGGTGSYEQYF
TRBV14	TRBJ1-4	-	CASSRQGIGEKLFF
TRBV5-6	TRBJ2-6	-	CASSLTISGANVLTF
TRBV2	TRBJ2-6	TRBD2	CASSEVWSGGNSGANVLTF
TRBV20-1	TRBJ2-3	-	CSASLDTQYF
TRBV11-3	TRBJ1-1	-	CASSLGRTTEAFF
TRBV19	TRBJ1-4	TRBD1	CASSRDRAEKLFF
TRBV18	TRBJ1-1	TRBD1	CASSPRGQGLSEAFF
TRBV23-1	TRBJ2-5	TRBD1	CASSHLRDRGQETQYF
TRBV5-8	TRBJ1-2	-	CASSLVVAPGGYTF
TRBV11-2	TRBJ1-4	-	CASSLTGEKLFF
TRBV5-4	TRBJ2-3	-	CASSLSTDTQYF
TRBV6-1	TRBJ2-1	TRBD2	CASRAGVTYNEQFF
TRBV5-1	TRBJ1-1	TRBD1	CASSYRGGTEAFF
TRBV27	TRBJ1-1	-	CASSLQGSTEAFF
TRBV28	TRBJ1-1	TRBD1	CASSSGGFYEAFF
TRBV7-6	TRBJ1-2	-	CASSLAPTEHYGYTF
TRBV2	TRBJ1-2	-	CASYDSWNYGYTF
TRBV5-1	TRBJ1-1	-	CASSWGGPGTEAFF
TRBV2	TRBJ2-5	-	CASIGQETQYF
TRBV9	TRBJ2-7	TRBD1	CASSSGGDTQQYF
TRBV15	TRBJ2-7	TRBD1	CATSFVTGGYEQYF
TRBV5-8	TRBJ1-5	TRBD1	CASRSPRGRAHF
TRBV5-1	TRBJ2-7	TRBD1	CASSLGQGISYEQYF
TRBV7-6	TRBJ2-3	TRBD2	CASSWGLAGSTDTQYF
TRBV5-4	TRBJ1-2	-	CASSLGTPFYGYTF
TRBV5-4	TRBJ1-1	-	CASSLGPAGKTEAFF
TRBV5-4	TRBJ2-1	TRBD2	CASSLGPGLAGVSSYNEQFF
TRBV6-1	TRBJ2-3	-	CASSVLTDTQYF
TRBV7-9	TRBJ2-7	TRBD1	CASSTGTAGEQYF
TRBV7-9	TRBJ2-5	TRBD1	CASSPWTGEETQYF
TRBV6-6	TRBJ2-7	-	CASSYGQSSYEQYF
TRBV6-1	TRBJ2-1	TRBD2	CASSEALAGVYNEQFF
TRBV27	TRBJ2-7	-	CASNGPLGGTIYEQYF
TRBV6-5	TRBJ2-7	TRBD1	CATRQGTFEQYF
TRBV7-9	TRBJ2-7	TRBD1	CASSWDWGTGSYEQYF
TRBV10-3	TRBJ2-1	TRBD1	CAISELLRPGQGANEQFF
TRBV7-6	TRBJ2-6	-	CASSTSSGANVLTF
TRBV2	TRBJ2-1	-	CASGRPNEQFF
TRBV5-1	TRBJ2-3	TRBD2	CASSPGLFTDTQYF
TRBV4-3	TRBJ2-5	-	CASSQDLKETQYF